These 6 T cell receptor beta chains came from one sample sequenced in a study of molecular identifiers for immune sequencing clone quantification. TCRdb ran MiXCR on the PCR reads and lists one entry per CDR3 protein. The sample contains 300,000 to 400,000 distinct CDR3 sequences, over 20% of which appear only once. Specimen: naive CD8+ T cells from blood, with Jurkat cell RNA spiked in. Subset here: FACS-sorted CD8+CD4-CCR7+CD45RA+ naive T cells. These receptors were taken from a human donor in good health. Some libraries in this study had Jurkat cell RNA spiked in.

This clonotype was found many times. The rearrangement joins TRBV28 to TRBJ1-5; TRBD1 matches 10 bases. In germline, CDR1 is MDHEN, CDR2 SYDVKM. This CDR3 is built from 14 residues. V shed 6 bases, J shed 6 bases, and the junction held 5 bases outside the gene matches. In DNA, the CDR3 is TGTGCCAGCAGGACGACAGGGGGCTTTCAGCCCCAGCATTTT. Translating gives CASRTTGGFQPQHF.

On this clonotype itself: This may arise from a read error, as a much more abundant clone is one base away. The genes are TRBV12-3 or TRBV12-4 and TRBJ2-4; D might be TRBD1 or TRBD2, each matching 5 bases. V was shortened by 5 bases and J by 4 bases, with 21 bases between the two germline ends. The CDR3 has 17 residues. CDR3 sequence reads: CASSPQPTGTGKNIQYF. The CDR3 DNA reads as TGTGCCAGCAGTCCTCAACCTACCGGGACGGGGAAAAACATTCAGTACTTC.

This clonotype was seen repeatedly, ten times or more. V is TRBV20-1 and J is TRBJ2-5; 7 bases align to TRBD2. Germline lookup yields CDR1 DFQATT and CDR2 SNEGSKA (reference sequence). V was clipped by 1 base and J by 3 bases; unmatched bases: 8. The CDR3 is 15 amino acids. The CDR3 reads CSARGEASGKETQYF. DNA of the CDR3: TGCAGTGCTAGAGGCGAGGCTAGCGGAAAAGAGACCCAGTACTTC.

Concerning this clonotype itself: With a much larger clone just one base away, this may be a read error. The V gene is TRBV5-1, the J gene TRBJ2-3; no clear D. Germline CDR1 SGHRS, CDR2 YFSETQ. CDR3 length: 16 residues. Trimming removed 0 bases at V and 2 bases at J, with 13 bases between. CDR3 loop: CASSLAGPTNTDTQYF. As DNA, the CDR3 is TGCGCCAGCAGCTTGGCAGGCCCAACCAACACAGATACGCAGTATTTT.

There are a few counts of this clonotype. V gene TRBV4-3 combines with J gene TRBJ2-7; D may be TRBD2 (7 bases). Germline assignment: CDR1 LGHNA and CDR2 YSLEER. This CDR3 spans 15 amino acids. V lost 0 bases to trimming and J lost 4 bases, with 13 bases between them. CDR3 DNA: TGCGCCAGCAGCCAAGAGCGGGGGCCTTGGTACGAGCAGTACTTC. Its translation is CASSQERGPWYEQYF.

This clonotype was recorded many times. The chain has TRBV6-1 and TRBJ1-5, with D tentatively TRBD1 (5 bases). In germline, CDR1 is MNHNS, CDR2 SASEGT. The V end was cut by 1 base, the J end by 5 bases, with 9 bases between. The CDR3 has 14 residues. In DNA, the CDR3 is TGTGCCAGCAGTGAAGATCCAGGGTATCAGCCCCAGCATTTT. It translates to CASSEDPGYQPQHF.